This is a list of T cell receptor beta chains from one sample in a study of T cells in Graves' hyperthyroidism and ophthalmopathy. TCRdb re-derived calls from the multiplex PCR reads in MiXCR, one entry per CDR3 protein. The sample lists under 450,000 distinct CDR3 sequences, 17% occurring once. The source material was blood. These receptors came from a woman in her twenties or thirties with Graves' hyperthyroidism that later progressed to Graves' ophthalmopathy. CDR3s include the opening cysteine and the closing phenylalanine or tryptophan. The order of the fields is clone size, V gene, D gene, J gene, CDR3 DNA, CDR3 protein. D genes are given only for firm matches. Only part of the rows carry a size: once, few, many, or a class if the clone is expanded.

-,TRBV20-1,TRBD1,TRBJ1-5,TGCAGTGCTAAGGGACAGGGGGGCAATCAGCCCCAGCATTTT,CSAKGQGGNQPQHF
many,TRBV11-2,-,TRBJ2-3,TGTGCCAGCAGCTCCTCCCTGCGGGGCACAGATACGCAGTATTTT,CASSSSLRGTDTQYF
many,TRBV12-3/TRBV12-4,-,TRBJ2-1,TGTGCCAGCAGGGAACGGGGGAGCTCCTACAATGAGCAGTTCTTC,CASRERGSSYNEQFF
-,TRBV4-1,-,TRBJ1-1,TGCGCCAGCAGCTATGAGCCACCCCTCACTCAGACTGAAGCTTTCTTT,CASSYEPPLTQTEAFF
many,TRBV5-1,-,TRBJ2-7,TGCGCCAGCAGCCGAGACCCGGACAGCTACGAGCAGTACTTC,CASSRDPDSYEQYF
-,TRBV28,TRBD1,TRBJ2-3,TGTGCCAGCAAGGACAGGGGACACACAGATACGCAGTATTTT,CASKDRGHTDTQYF
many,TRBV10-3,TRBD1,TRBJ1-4,TGTGCCATCAGTCCGGACCGGGACAGCAATGAAAAACTGTTTTTT,CAISPDRDSNEKLFF
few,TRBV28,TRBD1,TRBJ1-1,TGTGCCAGCACCTTCAGTGAGGGGGCCACTGAAGCTTTCTTT,CASTFSEGATEAFF
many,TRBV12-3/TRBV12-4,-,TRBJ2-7,TGTGCCAGCAGTTTCGCGGGATACGAGCAGTACTTC,CASSFAGYEQYF
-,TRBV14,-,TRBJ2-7,TGTGCCAGCAGCCTGGGGGACACTAGGGACGAGCAGTACTTC,CASSLGDTRDEQYF
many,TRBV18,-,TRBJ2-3,TGTGCCAGCTCACCACTTGAGGGCACAGATACGCAGTATTTT,CASSPLEGTDTQYF
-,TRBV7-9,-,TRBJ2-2,TGTGCCCCCGTCCGAAACACCGGGGAGCTGTTTTTT,CAPVRNTGELFF
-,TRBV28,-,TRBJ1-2,TGTGCCAGCAGTTCCACTGACGACGTCAGGGGAGTCATCTATGGCTACACCTTC,CASSSTDDVRGVIYGYTF
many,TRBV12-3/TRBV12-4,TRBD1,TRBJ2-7,TGTGCCAGCAGTCCTCATCCGGGACAGGGGAACAACGAGCAGTACTTC,CASSPHPGQGNNEQYF
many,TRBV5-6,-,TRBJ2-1,TGTGCCAGCAGGTTTAGGGCCGGGAACAATGAGCAGTTCTTC,CASRFRAGNNEQFF
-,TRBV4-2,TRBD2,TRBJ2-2,TGTGCCAGCAGCCAAGATTTACAGAGCGGGAGGCTCACCGGGGAGCTGTTTTTT,CASSQDLQSGRLTGELFF
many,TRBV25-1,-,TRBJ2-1,TGTGCCAGCAGAGACGGAGGTCGGGACAATGAGCAGTTCTTC,CASRDGGRDNEQFF
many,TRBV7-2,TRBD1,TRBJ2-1,TGTGCCAGCAGCCTAACCCCCCCCCGGGACAGGGAGTACAATGAGCAGTTCTTC,CASSLTPPRDREYNEQFF
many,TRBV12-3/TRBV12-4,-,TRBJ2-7,TGTGCCAGCAGTTTCCAGATGGGCTCCTACGAGCAGTACTTC,CASSFQMGSYEQYF
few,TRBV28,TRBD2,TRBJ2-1,TGTGCCAGCGCCCGGACTAGCGGATACAATGAGCAGTTCTTC,CASARTSGYNEQFF
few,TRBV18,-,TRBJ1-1,TGTGCCAGCTCACCACCTTGGGGGGCTGAAGCTTTCTTT,CASSPPWGAEAFF
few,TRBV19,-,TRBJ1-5,TGTGCCAGTAGTAACCGGGCCCCCATTGAGGCGTATAGCAATCAGCCCCAGCATTTT,CASSNRAPIEAYSNQPQHF
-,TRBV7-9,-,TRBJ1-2,TGTGCCAGCAGCCAGAGTGGGGGGTTCTATGGCTACACCTTC,CASSQSGGFYGYTF
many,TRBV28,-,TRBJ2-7,TGTGCCAGCAGTGTCATGACCACGCCCTACGAGCAGTACTTC,CASSVMTTPYEQYF
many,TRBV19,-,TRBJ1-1,TGTGCCAGTAGCTCCAGCAGGGTGGGGATCTCTGAAGCTTTCTTT,CASSSSRVGISEAFF
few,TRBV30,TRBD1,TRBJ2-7,TGTGCCTGGACCCGCCTCCGAGGACAGGGATACGAGCAGTACTTC,CAWTRLRGQGYEQYF
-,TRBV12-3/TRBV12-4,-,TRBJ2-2,TGTGCCAGCAGTGCCGCGGATTGGGAGAGGAACACCGGGGAGCTGTTTTTT,CASSAADWERNTGELFF
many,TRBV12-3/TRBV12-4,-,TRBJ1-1,TGTGCCAGCAGCCCGGGGGGGACACGGAACACTGAAGCTTTCTTT,CASSPGGTRNTEAFF
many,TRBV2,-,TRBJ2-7,TGTGCCAGCAGTGAACAGGGAAGCTCCTACGAGCAGTACTTC,CASSEQGSSYEQYF
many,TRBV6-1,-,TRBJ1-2,TGTGCCAGCGGGACGGCAGCGGCTAACTATGGCTACACCTTC,CASGTAAANYGYTF
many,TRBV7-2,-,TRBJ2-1,TGTGCCAGCAGCAACGTTATCGGCCACGATGAGCAGTTCTTC,CASSNVIGHDEQFF
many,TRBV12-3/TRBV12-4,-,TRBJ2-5,TGTGCCAGCAGTCCAGGACAGCGCGCGACCCAGTACTTC,CASSPGQRATQYF
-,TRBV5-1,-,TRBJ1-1,TGCGCCAGCAAATCCCCGAAAAATGGGCCGGTGATCACTGAAGCTTTCTTT,CASKSPKNGPVITEAFF
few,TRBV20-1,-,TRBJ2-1,TGCAGTGCTAGATTAACCCTCGTCGAGCAGTTCTTC,CSARLTLVEQFF
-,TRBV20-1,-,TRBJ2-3,TGCAGTGCTAGAGGTCGGACAGATACGCAGTATTTT,CSARGRTDTQYF
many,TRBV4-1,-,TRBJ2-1,TGCGCCAGCAGTCTAAAGCCGGGACGGGCTGACAATGAGCAGTTCTTC,CASSLKPGRADNEQFF
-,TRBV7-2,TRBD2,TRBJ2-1,TGTGCCAGCGGCCTCTTGACTAGCCATGAGCAGTTCTTC,CASGLLTSHEQFF
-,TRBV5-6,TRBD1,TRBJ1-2,TGTGCCAGCAGCGGGGACAGGCATGGCTACACCTTC,CASSGDRHGYTF
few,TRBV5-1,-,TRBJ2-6,TGCGCCAGCACCCCTGGCGCGCGGAGCCTTAACTCTGGGGCCAACGTCCTGACTTTC,CASTPGARSLNSGANVLTF
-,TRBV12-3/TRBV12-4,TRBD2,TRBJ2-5,TGTGCCAGCAGTTTAAACTCTGGACTAGCGGTCCAAGAGACCCAGTACTTC,CASSLNSGLAVQETQYF
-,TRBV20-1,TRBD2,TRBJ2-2,TGCAGTGCGGATCCAAGCGGGGGAGGACCCGGGGAGCTGTTTTTT,CSADPSGGGPGELFF
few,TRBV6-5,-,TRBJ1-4,TGTGCCAGCAGTTACGGGAGAAGCCCAACTAATGAAAAACTGTTTTTT,CASSYGRSPTNEKLFF
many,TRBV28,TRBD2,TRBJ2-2,TGTGCCAGCAGTTCCGGACTAGAGGTGAACACCGGGGAGCTGTTTTTT,CASSSGLEVNTGELFF
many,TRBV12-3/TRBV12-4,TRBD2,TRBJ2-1,TGTGCCAGCAGTTCTCCCGTAGCGGGAGGTCATCGCAATGAGCAGTTCTTC,CASSSPVAGGHRNEQFF
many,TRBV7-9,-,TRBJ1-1,TGTGCCAGCAGTGACGAAGGGTATGCTGAAGCTTTCTTT,CASSDEGYAEAFF
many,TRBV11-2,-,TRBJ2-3,TGTGCCAGCAGCGACCGGGACGTCGCTTTCACAGATACGCAGTATTTT,CASSDRDVAFTDTQYF
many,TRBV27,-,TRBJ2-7,TGTGCCAGCAGTTTCGTAGCGGCTAGCTCCTACGAGCAGTACTTC,CASSFVAASSYEQYF
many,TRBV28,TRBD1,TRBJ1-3,TGTGCCAGCAGTTTGGGAACGACAGGGGTGGGAAACACCATATATTTT,CASSLGTTGVGNTIYF
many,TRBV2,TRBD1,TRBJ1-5,TGTGCCAGCACCAGAGGAGGGACAGGAGGGAGCAATCAGCCCCAGCATTTT,CASTRGGTGGSNQPQHF
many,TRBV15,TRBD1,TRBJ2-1,TGTGCCACCAGCGGGACAGGGGGCTTTGAGCAGTTCTTC,CATSGTGGFEQFF
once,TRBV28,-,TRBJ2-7,TGTGCCAGCAGGGGGAGCGGCTACGAGCAGTACTTC,CASRGSGYEQYF